This T cell receptor (beta chain) was sequenced during a study of blood T cell repertoires in COVID-19. In the study overall: Acute and convalescent COVID-19 specimens originated in the United States, Italy and Spain. From T cells, B-cell-depleted T cells, or PBMCs came the material, which was cDNA or gDNA.

V was clipped by 10 bases and J by 0 bases, with 19 bases between them. Germline CDR1 MDHEN, CDR2 SYDVKM. CDR3 length: 17 amino acids. As handled by the study authors: How many nucleated cells were present was estimated from reference gene primer amplification. This table comes from immunoSEQ multiplex PCR, and its TCRdb copy is limited to in-frame clones, with some not included. Clonal size and the V and J genes are those of that table, whereas D and trimming came from the DNA. The data show over 150,000 clones, with approximately 80% seen just once and roughly 2.9% held by the top ten. J is TRBJ2-6 and V is TRBV28, with TRBD1 as a possible D gene (5 bases). The source of this sequence is an older woman with acute or convalescent COVID-19. Specimen: peripheral blood. The CDR3 sequence: CATLGKGQSSGANVLTF. In DNA, the CDR3 is TGTGCCACCCTCGGAAAGGGGCAGAGCTCTGGGGCCAACGTCCTGACTTTC.